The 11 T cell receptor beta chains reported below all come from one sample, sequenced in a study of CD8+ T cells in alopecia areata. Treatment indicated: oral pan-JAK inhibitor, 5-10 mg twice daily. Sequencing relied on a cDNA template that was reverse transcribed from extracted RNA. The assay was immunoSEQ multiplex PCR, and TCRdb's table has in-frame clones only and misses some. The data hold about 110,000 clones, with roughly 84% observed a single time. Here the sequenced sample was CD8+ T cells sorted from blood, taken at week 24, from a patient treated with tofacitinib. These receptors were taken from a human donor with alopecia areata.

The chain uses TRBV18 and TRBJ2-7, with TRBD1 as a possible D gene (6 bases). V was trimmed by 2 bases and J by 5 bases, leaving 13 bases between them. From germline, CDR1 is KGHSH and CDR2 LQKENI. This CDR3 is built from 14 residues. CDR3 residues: CASSPEDRIHEQYF. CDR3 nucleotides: TGTGCCAGCTCACCAGAGGACAGAATCCACGAGCAGTACTTC.

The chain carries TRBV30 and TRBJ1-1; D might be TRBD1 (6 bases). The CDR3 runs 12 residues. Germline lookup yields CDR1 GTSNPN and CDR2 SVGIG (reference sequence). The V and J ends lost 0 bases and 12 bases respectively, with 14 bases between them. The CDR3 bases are TGTGCCTGGAGTGTGGCAGGGGAGTTGACTTTCTTT. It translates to CAWSVAGELTFF. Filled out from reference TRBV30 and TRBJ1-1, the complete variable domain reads SQTIHQWPATLVQPVGSPLSLECTVEGTSNPNLYWYRQAAGRGLQLLFYSVGIGQISSEVPQNLSASRPQDRQFILSSKKLLLSDSGFYLCAWSVAGELTFFGQGTRLTVV.

The DNA for the CDR3 is TGTGCCAGCAGCTTAACAGGGGGCACTGAAGCTTTCTTT. Translating it yields CASSLTGGTEAFF. V gene TRBV11-1 combines with J gene TRBJ1-1; 8 bases map to TRBD1. With V trimmed by 2 bases and J by 4 bases, 0 bases remained unmatched. CDR3 length: 13 residues. Germline CDR1 SGHAT, CDR2 FQDESV (reference sequence).

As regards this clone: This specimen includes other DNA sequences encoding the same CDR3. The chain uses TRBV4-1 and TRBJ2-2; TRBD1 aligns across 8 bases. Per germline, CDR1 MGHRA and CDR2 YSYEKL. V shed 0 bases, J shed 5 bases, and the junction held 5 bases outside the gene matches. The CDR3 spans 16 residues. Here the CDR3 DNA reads TGCGCCAGCAGCCAAGAAGGACAGGGACGAACCGGGGAGCTGTTTTTT. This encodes CASSQEGQGRTGELFF.

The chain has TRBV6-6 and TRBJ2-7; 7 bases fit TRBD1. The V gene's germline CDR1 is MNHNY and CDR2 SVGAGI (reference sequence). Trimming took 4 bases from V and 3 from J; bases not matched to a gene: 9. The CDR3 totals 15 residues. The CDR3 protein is CASSSPGQLLYEQYF. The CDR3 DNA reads TGTGCCAGCAGTTCACCGGGACAGTTACTCTACGAGCAGTACTTC.

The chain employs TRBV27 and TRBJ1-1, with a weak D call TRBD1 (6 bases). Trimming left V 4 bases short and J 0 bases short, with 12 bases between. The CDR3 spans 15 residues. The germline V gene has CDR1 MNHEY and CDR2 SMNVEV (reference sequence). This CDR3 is CASSSSTGLNTEAFF. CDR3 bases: TGTGCCAGCAGTTCCTCGACAGGATTGAACACTGAAGCTTTCTTT.

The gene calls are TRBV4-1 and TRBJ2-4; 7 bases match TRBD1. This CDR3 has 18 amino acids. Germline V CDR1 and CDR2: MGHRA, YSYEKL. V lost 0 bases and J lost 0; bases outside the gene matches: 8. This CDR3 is CASSQDMWRQGAKNIQYF. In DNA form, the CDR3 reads TGCGCCAGCAGCCAAGATATGTGGAGACAGGGAGCCAAAAACATTCAGTACTTC.

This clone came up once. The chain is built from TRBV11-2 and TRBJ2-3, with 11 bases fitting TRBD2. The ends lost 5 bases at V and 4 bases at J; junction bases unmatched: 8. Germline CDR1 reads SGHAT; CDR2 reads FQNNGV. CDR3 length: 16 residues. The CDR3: CASSRFIAGGPDTQYF. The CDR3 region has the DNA TGTGCCAGCAGCCGCTTTATAGCGGGGGGGCCAGATACGCAGTATTTT.

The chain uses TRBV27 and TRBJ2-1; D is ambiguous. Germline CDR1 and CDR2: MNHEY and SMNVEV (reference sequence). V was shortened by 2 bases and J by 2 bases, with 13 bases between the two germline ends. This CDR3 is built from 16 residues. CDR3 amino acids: CASSLGNLNPYNEQFF. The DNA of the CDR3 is TGTGCCAGCAGTTTAGGGAACCTTAATCCCTACAATGAGCAGTTCTTC.

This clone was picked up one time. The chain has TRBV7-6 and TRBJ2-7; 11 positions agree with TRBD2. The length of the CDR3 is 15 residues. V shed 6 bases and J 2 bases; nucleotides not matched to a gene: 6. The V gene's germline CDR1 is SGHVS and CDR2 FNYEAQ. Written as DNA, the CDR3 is TGTGCCAGCAGTCCCGGGACTAGCGGTACCTACGAGCAGTACTTC. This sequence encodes CASSPGTSGTYEQYF.

DNA for the CDR3: TGCAGCGTTGAAAGTGACAGGAGCTCCTACGAGCAGTACTTC. Its protein product is CSVESDRSSYEQYF. The chain uses TRBV29-1 and TRBJ2-5; TRBD1 is a possible D gene (6 bases). The DNA end is a closer match to TRBJ2-7, so the J assignment may be wrong. CDR1 and CDR2 (germline): SQVTM, ANQGSEA. The CDR3 length is 14 residues.